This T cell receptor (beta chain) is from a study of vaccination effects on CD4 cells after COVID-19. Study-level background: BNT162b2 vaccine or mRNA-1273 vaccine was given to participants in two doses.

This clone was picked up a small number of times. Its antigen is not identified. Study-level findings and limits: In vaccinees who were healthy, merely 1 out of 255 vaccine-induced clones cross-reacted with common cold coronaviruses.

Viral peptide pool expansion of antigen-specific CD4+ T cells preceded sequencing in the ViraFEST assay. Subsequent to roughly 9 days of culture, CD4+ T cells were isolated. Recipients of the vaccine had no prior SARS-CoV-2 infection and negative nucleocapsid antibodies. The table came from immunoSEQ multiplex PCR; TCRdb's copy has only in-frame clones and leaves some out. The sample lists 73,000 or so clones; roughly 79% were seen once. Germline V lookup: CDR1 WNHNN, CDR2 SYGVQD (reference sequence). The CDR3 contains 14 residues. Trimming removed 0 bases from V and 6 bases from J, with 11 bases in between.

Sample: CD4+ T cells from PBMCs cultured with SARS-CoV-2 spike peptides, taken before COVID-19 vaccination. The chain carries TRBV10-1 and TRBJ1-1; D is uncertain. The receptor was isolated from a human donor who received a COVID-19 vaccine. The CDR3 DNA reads TGCGCCAGCAGTGAGTCATCGGCCCGCGCTGAAGCTTTCTTT. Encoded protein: CASSESSARAEAFF.